The 18 T cell receptor beta chains in this list originate from one sample, sequenced in a study of blood T cell repertoires in COVID-19 (dated by TCRdb to 2020 to 2021). The method was the immunoSEQ multiplex PCR assay. TCRdb's version of the immuneACCESS table is confined to in-frame rearrangements and falls short of the full clone set. An unresolved V gene accounts for under half of the shortfall where checked; the remainder is of unknown origin. The sample table holds fewer than 400,000 clones, of which around 90% were seen once. The biggest ten clones account for approximately 5.2% of the sample. Material: PBMCs or T cells enriched from blood (not recorded which). Receptor source: a man between 60 and 75 years old who had recovered from COVID-19.

The chain joins TRBV9 to TRBJ1-3; 9 bases line up with TRBD1. CDR1 is SGDLS, CDR2 YYNGEE, per germline. CDR3 length equals 16 residues. The ends lost 0 bases at V and 4 bases at J; junction bases unmatched: 5. The CDR3 loop is CASSVVGTGTGNTIYF. CDR3 in DNA: TGTGCCAGCAGCGTAGTTGGGACAGGGACCGGAAACACCATATATTTT.

The chain recombines TRBV11-2 with TRBJ2-7; the match to TRBD1 covers 7 bases. The germline gives CDR1 SGHAT, CDR2 FQNNGV. V dropped 5 bases and J dropped 3; count of bases not matched to a gene: 7. The CDR3 is 14 amino acids. The CDR3 DNA sequence: TGTGCCAGCAGCCGACAGGGTAGTAACTACGAGCAGTACTTC. This encodes CASSRQGSNYEQYF.

The chain links TRBV3-1 (or the pseudogene TRBV3-2) to TRBJ2-1; 9 bases map to TRBD2. CDR1 is LGHDT and CDR2 is YNNKEL in the germline V gene (reference sequence). The J segment lost 4 bases and the V segment lost 0 bases, leaving 7 bases of the junction unmatched. This CDR3 contains 17 residues. The CDR3 sequence: CASSQERGTSWYNEQFF. CDR3 DNA sequence: TGTGCCAGCAGCCAAGAAAGGGGGACTAGCTGGTACAATGAGCAGTTCTTC.

This sequence joins TRBV7-3 and TRBJ2-2; 13 bases align to TRBD2. The trim removed 1 base at V and 2 bases at J, leaving 4 bases unmatched. The CDR3 runs 18 residues. The V gene's germline CDR1 is SGHTA and CDR2 FQGTGA. The CDR3 is CASSLNRLAGGNTGELFF. CDR3 in DNA: TGTGCCAGCAGCTTAAATAGACTAGCGGGAGGAAACACCGGGGAGCTGTTTTTT.

Turning to this clone: The junction departs from the called germline gene at one end, perhaps through a read error. V gene TRBV28 combines with J gene TRBJ2-4, with 11 positions matching TRBD2. Per germline, CDR1 MDHEN and CDR2 SYDVKM. The CDR3 sequence is 15 residues long. The CDR3 DNA is TGTGCCAGCAGTATTACGCCGCTAGCGGGAGGCCCTTGGGTATTC. Translation gives CASSITPLAGGPWVF.

The chain combines TRBV24-1 with TRBJ2-1; 8 bases map to TRBD1. The CDR3 runs to 15 residues. The germline CDR1 and CDR2 sequences are KGHDR and SFDVKD. V shed 4 bases and J 9 bases; nucleotides not matched to a gene: 10. CDR3 nucleotide sequence: TGTGCCACCAGTGAATCCGGGACAGGAGCTCTTGAGCAGTTCTTC. It specifies CATSESGTGALEQFF.

V is TRBV6-6 and J is TRBJ2-7; TRBD2 aligns across 15 bases. V lost 6 bases, J lost 3 bases, and 3 bases stayed unmatched. Germline V gene lookup returns CDR1 MNHNY and CDR2 SVGAGI (reference sequence). The CDR3 is 15 amino acids. The CDR3 DNA follows: TGTGCCAGCAGGGGACTAGCGGGAGGTGGCTACGAGCAGTACTTC. It encodes CASRGLAGGGYEQYF.

The V and J genes are TRBV18 and TRBJ2-7, with D unresolved. V shed 0 bases and J shed 0 bases, with 15 bases lying between them. In germline, CDR1 is KGHSH, CDR2 LQKENI. This CDR3 contains 17 residues. The CDR3 is CASSPPYSSPSSYEQYF. Here the CDR3 DNA reads TGTGCCAGCTCACCACCGTACTCCTCACCTAGCTCCTACGAGCAGTACTTC.

The chain recombines TRBV29-1 with TRBJ2-5, with 8 nucleotides matching TRBD1. The germline V gene has CDR1 SQVTM and CDR2 ANQGSEA. V trimming: 7 bases; J trimming: 2 bases; junction bases outside the gene matches: 3. The CDR3 runs 12 residues. The CDR3, as DNA: TGCAGCGCCAGGACAGGGCAAGAGACCCAGTACTTC. It specifies CSARTGQETQYF.

The V gene is TRBV5-1, the J gene TRBJ1-1; D possibly corresponds to TRBD1 (5 bases). This CDR3 has 15 amino acids. Germline V gene data show CDR1 as SGHRS and CDR2 as YFSETQ. The V end lost 0 bases, the J end lost 4 bases, and 13 bases lay between the germline ends. In nucleotides, the CDR3 is TGCGCCAGCAGCTTGGCCCAGGGTAGGGGCACTGAAGCTTTCTTT. This translates into CASSLAQGRGTEAFF.

Comments on this clone: Other DNA sequences of this sample code for an identical CDR3. The chain uses TRBV27 and TRBJ1-5, with D uncertain. The V end lost 1 base, the J end lost 0 bases, and 13 bases lay between the germline ends. The CDR3 totals 17 residues. The germline gives CDR1 MNHEY, CDR2 SMNVEV (reference sequence). CDR3 in DNA: TGTGCCAGCAGTTTATACCCACCGGGAGGTAGCAATCAGCCCCAGCATTTT. It encodes CASSLYPPGGSNQPQHF.

The chain joins TRBV19 to TRBJ2-2, with TRBD1 as a possible D gene (5 bases). V was trimmed by 6 bases and J by 6 bases, leaving 8 bases between them. The CDR3 contains 12 residues. The V gene's germline CDR1 is LNHDA and CDR2 SQIVND (reference sequence). The CDR3 is CASRQVAGELFF. The CDR3 DNA reads TGTGCCAGTAGACAGGTTGCCGGGGAGCTGTTTTTT.

This clone is a singleton in its sample. The rearrangement joins TRBV2 to TRBJ1-5; 7 positions agree with TRBD1. With 4 bases clipped from V and 4 bases from J, the junction kept 4 bases outside the gene matches. Germline CDR1 is SNHLY and CDR2 is FYNNEI. The CDR3 has 14 residues. CDR3 loop: CASSGGDRNQPQHF. As DNA, the CDR3 is TGTGCCAGCAGTGGTGGGGACAGAAATCAGCCCCAGCATTTT.

The V and J genes are TRBV9 and TRBJ1-2, with 10 positions matching TRBD1. Germline CDR1 is SGDLS and CDR2 is YYNGEE. CDR3 size: 15 residues. V trimming: 3 bases; J trimming: 4 bases; junction bases outside the gene matches: 6. The CDR3 loop reads CASSGQGALTYGYTF. Written as DNA, the CDR3 is TGTGCCAGCAGCGGACAGGGGGCGCTGACCTATGGCTACACCTTC.

This rearrangement joins TRBV6-1 to TRBJ1-6; D is perhaps TRBD1 (5 bases). Trimming left V 0 bases short and J 10 bases short, with 16 bases between. The germline CDR1 and CDR2 sequences are MNHNS and SASEGT. The CDR3 length is 16 residues. The CDR3 coding sequence is TGTGCCAGCAGTGAAGCTATAGGGCAGGGAAACTCACCCCTCCACTTT. This gives the protein CASSEAIGQGNSPLHF.

The J gene is TRBJ1-5, the V gene TRBV5-8; D may be TRBD1 (5 bases). Trimming cost V 1 base and J 7 bases, with 6 bases left between them. The CDR3 runs 12 residues. Per germline, CDR1 SGHTS and CDR2 YDEGEE. CDR3 loop: CASSLRGQPQHF. The CDR3 DNA follows: TGTGCCAGCAGCTTGAGGGGCCAGCCCCAGCATTTT.

The V gene is TRBV30, the J gene TRBJ1-1; D is possibly TRBD1 (6 bases). The V gene's germline CDR1 is GTSNPN and CDR2 SVGIG (reference sequence). Between the trimmed V and J ends, which lost 3 bases and 0 bases, there was a span of 8 bases. This CDR3 comprises 13 residues. CDR3 nucleotide sequence: TGTGCCTGGAGCAGGGGACTGAACACTGAAGCTTTCTTT. Its protein product is CAWSRGLNTEAFF.

Worth noting for this clone: This same CDR3 is encoded by further DNA sequences in the sample. The rearrangement joins TRBV9 to TRBJ2-7; 10 positions agree with TRBD1. V shed 2 bases, J shed 2 bases, and the junction held 1 base outside the gene matches. CDR3 length: 14 residues. Germline CDR1 reads SGDLS; CDR2 reads YYNGEE. CDR3 residues: CASSVDRGPYEQYF. The CDR3 DNA reads TGTGCCAGCAGCGTCGACAGGGGGCCCTACGAGCAGTACTTC.